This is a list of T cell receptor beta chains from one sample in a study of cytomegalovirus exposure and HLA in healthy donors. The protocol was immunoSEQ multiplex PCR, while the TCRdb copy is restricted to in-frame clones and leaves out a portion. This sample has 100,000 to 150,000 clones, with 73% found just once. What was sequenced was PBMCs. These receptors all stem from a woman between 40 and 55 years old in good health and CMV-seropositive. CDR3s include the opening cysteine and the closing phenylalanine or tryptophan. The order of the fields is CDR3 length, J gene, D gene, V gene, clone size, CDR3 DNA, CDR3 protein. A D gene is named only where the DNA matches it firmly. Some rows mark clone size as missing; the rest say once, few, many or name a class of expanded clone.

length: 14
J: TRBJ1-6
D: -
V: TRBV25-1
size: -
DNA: TGTGCCAGCAGCTACCGGGGTTATAATTCACCCCTCCACTTT
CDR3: CASSYRGYNSPLHF

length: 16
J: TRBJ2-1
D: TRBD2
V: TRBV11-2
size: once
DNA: TGTGCCAGCAGCTCCTTAGCGGGAGCTTCGCGCAATGAGCAGTTCTTC
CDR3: CASSSLAGASRNEQFF

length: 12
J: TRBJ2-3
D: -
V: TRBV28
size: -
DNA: TGTGCCAGCAGCCTACCCTCAGATACGCAGTATTTT
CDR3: CASSLPSDTQYF

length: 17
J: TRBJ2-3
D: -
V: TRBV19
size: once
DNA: TGTGCCAGTAGTATGGGTGACAGGTTAAGATTCACAGATACGCAGTATTTT
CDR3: CASSMGDRLRFTDTQYF

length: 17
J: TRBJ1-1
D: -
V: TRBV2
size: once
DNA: TGTGCCAGCAGGGGCGCCGGACCCAAAGGAGGGAACACTGAAGCTTTCTTT
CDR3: CASRGAGPKGGNTEAFF

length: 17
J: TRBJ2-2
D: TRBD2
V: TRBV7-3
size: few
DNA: TGTGCCAGCAGCTCGGGACTAGCGGGAGTCGGCACCGGGGAGCTGTTTTTT
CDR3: CASSSGLAGVGTGELFF

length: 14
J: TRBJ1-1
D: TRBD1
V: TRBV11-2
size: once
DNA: TGTGCCAGCAGCTCCTGGACAGGGAACACTGAAGCTTTCTTT
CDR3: CASSSWTGNTEAFF

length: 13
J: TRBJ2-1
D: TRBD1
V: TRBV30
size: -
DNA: TGTGCCTGGAGGCCCAAGGAGAGGGGGCTTGAGTTCTTC
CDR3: CAWRPKERGLEFF

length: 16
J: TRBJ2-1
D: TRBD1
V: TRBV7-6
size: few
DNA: TGTGCCAGCAGCCGGACAGGGGACACCTCCTACAATGAGCAGTTCTTC
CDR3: CASSRTGDTSYNEQFF

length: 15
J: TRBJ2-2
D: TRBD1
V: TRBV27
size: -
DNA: TGTGCCAGCAGTCCCGACAGGGGGCTGGCCGGGGAGCTGTTTTTT
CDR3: CASSPDRGLAGELFF

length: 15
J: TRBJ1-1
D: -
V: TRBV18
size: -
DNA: TGTGCCAGCTCACCACCACCAGAGGGATCCACTGAAGCTTTCTTT
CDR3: CASSPPPEGSTEAFF

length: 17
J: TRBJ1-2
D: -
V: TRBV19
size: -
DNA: TGTGCCAGTAGTATTGGGCAGTCCAAATTGGGAGGACATGGCTACACCTTC
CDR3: CASSIGQSKLGGHGYTF

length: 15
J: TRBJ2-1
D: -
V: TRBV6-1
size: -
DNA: TGTGCCAGCAGTGAGATGGTCAGCTCCTACAATGAGCAGTTCTTC
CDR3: CASSEMVSSYNEQFF

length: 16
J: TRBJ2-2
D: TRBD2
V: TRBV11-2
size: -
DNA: TGTGCCAGCAGCGGCCTCGGGGCTAGCGGGGACGGGGAGCTGTTTTTT
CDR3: CASSGLGASGDGELFF

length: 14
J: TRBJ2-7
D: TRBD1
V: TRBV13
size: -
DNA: TGTGCCAGCAGCCCCCCGACAGGGAAAAACGAGCAGTACTTC
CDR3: CASSPPTGKNEQYF

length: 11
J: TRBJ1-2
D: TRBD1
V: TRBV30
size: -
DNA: TGTGCCTGGAGTGCAGGGGGTGGCTACACCTTC
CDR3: CAWSAGGGYTF

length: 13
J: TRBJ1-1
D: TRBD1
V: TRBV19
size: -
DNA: TGTGCCAGTATCTCACAGGGGGCCGCTGAAGCTTTCTTT
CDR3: CASISQGAAEAFF

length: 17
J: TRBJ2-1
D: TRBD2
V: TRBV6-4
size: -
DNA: TGTGCCAGCAGTTACCTTAGGACTAGCGGGGGGAACAATGAGCAGTTCTTC
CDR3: CASSYLRTSGGNNEQFF

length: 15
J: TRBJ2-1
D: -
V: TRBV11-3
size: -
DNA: TGTGCCAGCAGCCCAGGGTTTGGGTCCTACAATGAGCAGTTCTTC
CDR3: CASSPGFGSYNEQFF

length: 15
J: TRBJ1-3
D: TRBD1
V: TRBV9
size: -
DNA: TGTGCCAGCAGCGAGGAGGGGGCGCGCGGAAACACCATATATTTT
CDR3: CASSEEGARGNTIYF

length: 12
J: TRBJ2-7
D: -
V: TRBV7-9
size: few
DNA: TGTGCCAGCAGCTTAGCACTCTACGAGCAGTACTTC
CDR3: CASSLALYEQYF

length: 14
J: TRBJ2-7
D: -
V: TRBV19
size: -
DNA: TGTGCCAGTAGTCGACTAGAGGCTCCGGGGGAGCAGTACTTC
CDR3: CASSRLEAPGEQYF

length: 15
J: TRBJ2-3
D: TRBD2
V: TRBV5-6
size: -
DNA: TGTGCCAGCAGCTCCCTGGCGGGAGTCACAGATACGCAGTATTTT
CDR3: CASSSLAGVTDTQYF

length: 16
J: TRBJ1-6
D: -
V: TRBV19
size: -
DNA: TGTGCCAGTAGTCCCGTAGGTGGACGGAGGTTGTCACCCCTCCACTTT
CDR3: CASSPVGGRRLSPLHF

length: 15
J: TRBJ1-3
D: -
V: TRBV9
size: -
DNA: TGTGCCAGCAGCGTAGCGGAGAGCTCTGGAAACACCATATATTTT
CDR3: CASSVAESSGNTIYF

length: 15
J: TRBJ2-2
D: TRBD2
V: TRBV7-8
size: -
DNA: TGTGCCAGCAGCCAGACTAGCGGGAGCGCCGGGGAGCTGTTTTTT
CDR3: CASSQTSGSAGELFF

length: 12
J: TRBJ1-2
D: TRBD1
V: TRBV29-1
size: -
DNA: TGCAGCGTTGGGGGACAGACTCATGGCTACACCTTC
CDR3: CSVGGQTHGYTF

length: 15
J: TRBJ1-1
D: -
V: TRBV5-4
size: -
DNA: TGTGCCAGCAGCTCCGGGTTAGGTATGAACACTGAAGCTTTCTTT
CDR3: CASSSGLGMNTEAFF

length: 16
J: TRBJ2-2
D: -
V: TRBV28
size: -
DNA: TGTGCCAGCAGATGGGGGCACTCCCTCAACACCGGGGAGCTGTTTTTT
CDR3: CASRWGHSLNTGELFF

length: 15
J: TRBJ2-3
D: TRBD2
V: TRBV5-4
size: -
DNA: TGTGCCAGCAGCTTGCCGGGGGGGGGCACAGATACGCAGTATTTT
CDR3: CASSLPGGGTDTQYF

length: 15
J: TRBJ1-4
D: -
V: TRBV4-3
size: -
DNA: TGCGCCAGCAGCCTTTCCGAGGGAGGCGATGAAAAACTGTTTTTT
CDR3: CASSLSEGGDEKLFF

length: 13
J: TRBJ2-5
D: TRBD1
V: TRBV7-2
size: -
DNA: TGTGCCAGCAGCGCGGACAGGGGTGAGACCCAGTACTTC
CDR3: CASSADRGETQYF

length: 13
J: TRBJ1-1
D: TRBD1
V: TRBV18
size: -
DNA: TGTGCCAGCTCTTTGGACAGGCCGAGTGAAGCTTTCTTT
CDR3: CASSLDRPSEAFF

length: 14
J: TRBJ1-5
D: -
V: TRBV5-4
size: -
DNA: TGTGCCAGCAGCTTGGCCGGTTCCAATCAGCCCCAGCATTTT
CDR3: CASSLAGSNQPQHF

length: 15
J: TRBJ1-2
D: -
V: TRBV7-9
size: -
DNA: TGTGCCAGCAGCCTCCAGAGCGGAGCTAACTATGGCTACACCTTC
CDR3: CASSLQSGANYGYTF

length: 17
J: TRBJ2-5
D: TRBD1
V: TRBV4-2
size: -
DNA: TGTGCCAGCAGCCAAGGAAGGACAGGGGACAGTCAAGAGACCCAGTACTTC
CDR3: CASSQGRTGDSQETQYF

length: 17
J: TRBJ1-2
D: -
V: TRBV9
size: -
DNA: TGTGCCAGCAGCGTAGATTCTAAGGAGGGGCGAGACTATGGCTACACCTTC
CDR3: CASSVDSKEGRDYGYTF

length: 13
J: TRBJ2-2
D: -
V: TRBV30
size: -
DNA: TGTGCCTGGAGTGTACGAGAAACCGGGGAGCTGTTTTTT
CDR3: CAWSVRETGELFF

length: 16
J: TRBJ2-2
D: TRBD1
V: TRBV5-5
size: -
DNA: TGTGCCAGCAGCTCTGGGACAGGGGGCTGGTACGGGGAGCTGTTTTTT
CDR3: CASSSGTGGWYGELFF

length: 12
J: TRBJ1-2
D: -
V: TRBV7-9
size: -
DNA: TGTGCCAGCAGCTTAACACAGGTGGGCTACACCTTC
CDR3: CASSLTQVGYTF

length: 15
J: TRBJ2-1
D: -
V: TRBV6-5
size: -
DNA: TGTGCCAGCAGCCGCGCGGGGAGCTCCTACAATGAGCAGTTCTTC
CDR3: CASSRAGSSYNEQFF

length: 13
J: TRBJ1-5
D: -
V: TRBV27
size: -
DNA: TGTGCCAGCAGTTTCCGTAGCAATCAGCCCCAGCATTTT
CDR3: CASSFRSNQPQHF

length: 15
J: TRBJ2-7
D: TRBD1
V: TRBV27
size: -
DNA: TGTGCCAGCAGTTTAGGGACAGGGGGCTCCTACGAGCAGTACTTC
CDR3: CASSLGTGGSYEQYF

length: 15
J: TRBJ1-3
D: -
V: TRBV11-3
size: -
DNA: TGTGCCAGCAGCTTAGGCGGAACAGGCCAAAACACCATATATTTT
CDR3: CASSLGGTGQNTIYF

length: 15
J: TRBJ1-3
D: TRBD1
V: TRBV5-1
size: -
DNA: TGCGCCAGCAGCACCACAGGGGCAGCTGGAAACACCATATATTTT
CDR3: CASSTTGAAGNTIYF

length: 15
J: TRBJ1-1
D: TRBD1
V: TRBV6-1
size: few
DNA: TGTGCCAGCAGCCTTGACCCGGGACAGGGGTTTTCAGCTTTCTTT
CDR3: CASSLDPGQGFSAFF

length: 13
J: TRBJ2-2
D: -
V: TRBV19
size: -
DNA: TGTGCCAGTAGTGAGCAGGGGACCGGGGAGCTGTTTTTT
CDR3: CASSEQGTGELFF

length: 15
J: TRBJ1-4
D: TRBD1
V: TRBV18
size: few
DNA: TGTGCCAGCTCACGATCCACAGGGGGGACTGAAAAACTGTTTTTT
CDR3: CASSRSTGGTEKLFF

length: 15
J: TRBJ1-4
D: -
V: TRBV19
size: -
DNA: TGTGCCAGTAGCAAACTCCAGGCGATTAATGAAAAACTGTTTTTT
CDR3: CASSKLQAINEKLFF

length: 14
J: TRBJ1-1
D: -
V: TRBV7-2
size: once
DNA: TGTGCCAGCAGCTTGGGGGAGGGGGTCACTGAAGCTTTCTTT
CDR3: CASSLGEGVTEAFF

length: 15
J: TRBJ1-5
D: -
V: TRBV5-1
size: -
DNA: TGCGCCAGCAGCTTGGCCGCAGGGAGCAATCAGCCCCAGCATTTT
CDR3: CASSLAAGSNQPQHF

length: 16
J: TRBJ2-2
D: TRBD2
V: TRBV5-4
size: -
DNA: TGTGCCAGCAGCCGCCCGCGCGGGGGGGAGGCCGGGGAGCTGTTTTTT
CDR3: CASSRPRGGEAGELFF

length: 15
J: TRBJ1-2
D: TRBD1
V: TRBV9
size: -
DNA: TGTGCCAGCAGCGACCGGACAGGGGGCGTCTATGGCTACACCTTC
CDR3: CASSDRTGGVYGYTF

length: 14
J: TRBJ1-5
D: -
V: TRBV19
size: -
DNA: TGTGCCAGTAGACAGAACTGGGTCTTCCAGCCCCAGCATTTT
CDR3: CASRQNWVFQPQHF